This T cell receptor beta chain was obtained from a study of T-cell memory formation after mild COVID-19. Overall study context: Largely donor-specific TCR clusters were found.

Findings of the study overall: Day 37-peaking second-wave clones had unconfirmed SARS-CoV-2 specificity. Whereas later expanders leaned CD4+, clones contracting day 15 to 85 showed a balanced CD4/CD8 makeup. Largely, contracting CD4+ clones fell within CM and EM, and contracting CD8+ clones within EMRA.

TCRdb reprocessed the 5' RACE reads with MiXCR, giving one entry per CDR3 protein. The sample holds some 450,000 distinct CDR3 sequences; approximately 19% are singletons and the top ten take 20% to 25%. Turning to this clonotype: Its antigen is not known.

The sequence derives from a man younger than 35 who had mild COVID-19 (a few samples of this study predate the infection). Cell type and time point are not known. The sample was PBMCs or a T cell subset sorted from them (not recorded which).

CDR3 amino acids: CASSLERDPLGEQYF. DNA for the CDR3: TGTGCCAGCAGCTTAGAAAGGGACCCTTTGGGTGAGCAGTACTTC. The rearrangement uses TRBV7-6 and TRBJ2-7; D possibly uses TRBD1 or TRBD2 (5 bases each). The germline V gene encodes CDR1 SGHVS and CDR2 FNYEAQ. Trimming took 1 base from V and 7 from J, leaving 17 bases between them. The CDR3 is 15 amino acids.